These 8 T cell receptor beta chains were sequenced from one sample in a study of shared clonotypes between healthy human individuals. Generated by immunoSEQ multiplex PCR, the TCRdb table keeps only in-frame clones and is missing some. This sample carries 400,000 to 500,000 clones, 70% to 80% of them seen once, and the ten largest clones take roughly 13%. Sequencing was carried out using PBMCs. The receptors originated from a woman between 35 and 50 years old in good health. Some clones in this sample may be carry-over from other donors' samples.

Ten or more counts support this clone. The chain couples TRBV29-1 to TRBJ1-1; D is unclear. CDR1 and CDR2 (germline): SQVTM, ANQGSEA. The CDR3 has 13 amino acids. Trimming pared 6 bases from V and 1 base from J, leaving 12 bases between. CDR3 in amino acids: CSVVGLGNTEAFF. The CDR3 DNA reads TGCAGCGTAGTAGGACTCGGGAACACTGAAGCTTTCTTT.

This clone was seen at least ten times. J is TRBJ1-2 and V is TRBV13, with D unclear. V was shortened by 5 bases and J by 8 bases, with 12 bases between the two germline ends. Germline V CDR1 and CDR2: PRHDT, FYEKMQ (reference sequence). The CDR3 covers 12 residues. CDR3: CASSGRSFGYTF. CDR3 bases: TGTGCCAGCAGCGGCCGGTCCTTCGGCTACACCTTC.

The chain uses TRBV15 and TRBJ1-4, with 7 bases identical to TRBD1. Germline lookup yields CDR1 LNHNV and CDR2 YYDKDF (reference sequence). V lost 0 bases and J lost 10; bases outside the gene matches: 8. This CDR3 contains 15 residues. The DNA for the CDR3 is TGTGCCACCAGCAGAGAGGGGACAGTATTGGGAAAACTGTTTTTT. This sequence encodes CATSREGTVLGKLFF.

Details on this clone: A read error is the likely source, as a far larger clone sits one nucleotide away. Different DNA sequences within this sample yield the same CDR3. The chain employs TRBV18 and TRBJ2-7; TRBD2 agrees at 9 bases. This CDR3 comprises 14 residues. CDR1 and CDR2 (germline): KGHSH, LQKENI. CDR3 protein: CASSPIAGAYEQYF. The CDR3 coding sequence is TGTGCCAGTTCACCTATAGCGGGAGCCTACGAGCAGTACTTC.

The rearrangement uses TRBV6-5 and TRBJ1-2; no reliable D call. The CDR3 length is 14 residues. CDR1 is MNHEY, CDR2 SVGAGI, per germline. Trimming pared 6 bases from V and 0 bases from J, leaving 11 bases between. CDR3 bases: TGTGCCAGCAGGGGGAATGGGGCTAACTATGGCTACACCTTC. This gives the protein CASRGNGANYGYTF.

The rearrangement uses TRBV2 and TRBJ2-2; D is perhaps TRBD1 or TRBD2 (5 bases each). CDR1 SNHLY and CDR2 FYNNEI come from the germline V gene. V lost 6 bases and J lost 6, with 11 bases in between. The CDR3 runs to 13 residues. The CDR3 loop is CASRRDQPGELFF. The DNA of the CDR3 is TGTGCCAGCAGGAGGGACCAGCCCGGGGAGCTGTTTTTT.

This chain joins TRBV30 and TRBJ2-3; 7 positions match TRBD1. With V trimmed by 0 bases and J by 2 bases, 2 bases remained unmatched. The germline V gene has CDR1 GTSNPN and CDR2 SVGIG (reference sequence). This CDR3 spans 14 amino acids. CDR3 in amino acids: CAWSVQGFTDTQYF. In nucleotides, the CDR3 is TGTGCCTGGAGTGTACAGGGGTTCACAGATACGCAGTATTTT.

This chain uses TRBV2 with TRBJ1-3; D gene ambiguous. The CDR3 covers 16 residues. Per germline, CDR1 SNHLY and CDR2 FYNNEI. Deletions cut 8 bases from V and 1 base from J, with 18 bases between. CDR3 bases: TGTGCCAGCGCAGCCCCAACAGATAAGTCTGGAAACACCATATATTTT. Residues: CASAAPTDKSGNTIYF.